A single sample is the source of the 27 T cell receptor beta chains below, sequenced in a study of T cells of healthy individuals (dated by TCRdb to the late 2010s). The method behind the library was 5' RACE. TCRdb lists the instrument as Illumina MiSeq. Using fastp trimming at Q25 and MiXCR clonotype assembly, TCRdb reanalyzed the public sequencing data and kept in-frame beta chains. CDR3 protein duplicates are merged, each entry listing the most common genes and DNA. A total of 63,000 or so distinct CDR3 sequences appear in this sample, around 16% of them only once. The ten top clones hold approximately 4.8% of the sample. Receptors were obtained from a human donor in good health.

In this sample, this clonotype turned up many times. The chain combines TRBV7-9 with TRBJ2-5; no definite D call. V gave up 2 bases and J gave up 4 bases, with 5 bases separating them. The CDR3 is made up of 12 amino acids. Germline V gene sequence: CDR1 SEHNR, CDR2 FQNEAQ (reference sequence). The CDR3 sequence: CASSLSGETQYF. As DNA, the CDR3 is TGTGCCAGCAGCTTAAGTGGAGAGACCCAGTACTTC.

In its sample, this clonotype was seen many times. This sequence joins TRBV4-2 and TRBJ2-6; tentative D call: TRBD1 (6 bases). The germline CDR1 and CDR2 sequences are LGHNA and YNFKEQ. This CDR3 is built from 18 residues. V dropped 0 bases and J dropped 0 bases, with 12 bases sitting between them. In nucleotides, the CDR3 is TGTGCCAGCAGCCAAGAGGGGGCTAGGAGCTCTGGGGCCAACGTCCTGACTTTC. Residues: CASSQEGARSSGANVLTF.

The chain joins TRBV20-1 to TRBJ1-1, with 7 positions matching TRBD1. This CDR3 region has 12 residues. With 6 bases clipped from V and 3 bases from J, the junction kept 4 bases outside the gene matches. Germline V gene sequence: CDR1 DFQATT, CDR2 SNEGSKA (reference sequence). This CDR3 reads CSAPDRDTEAFF. The CDR3 nucleotides are TGCAGTGCCCCTGACAGGGACACTGAAGCTTTCTTT.

The table lists this clonotype with a few counts. The DNA of the CDR3 is TGCGCCAGCAGCCCGGAGGTAGCGAAAGAGACCCAGTACTTC. This gives the protein CASSPEVAKETQYF. The chain recombines TRBV4-3 with TRBJ2-5, with a tentative D call TRBD2 (5 bases). This CDR3 is built from 14 residues. CDR1 LGHNA and CDR2 YSLEER come from the germline V gene. V lost 4 bases and J 3 bases, leaving 12 bases between the germline ends.

This clonotype occurred many times. The chain uses TRBV2 and TRBJ2-4; possible D gene TRBD2, 6 bases. Germline V gene data show CDR1 as SNHLY and CDR2 as FYNNEI. V dropped 5 bases and J dropped 10 bases, with 18 bases sitting between them. CDR3 length equals 14 residues. Written as DNA, the CDR3 is TGTGCCAGCAGTCCCGGGACTCTTCCACCAATTCAGTACTTC. Its translation is CASSPGTLPPIQYF.

This sequence joins TRBV2 and TRBJ2-2; weak D call: TRBD2 (6 bases). Deletions cut 7 bases from V and 2 bases from J, with 11 bases between. Germline CDR1 SNHLY, CDR2 FYNNEI. The CDR3 is 14 amino acids. DNA of the CDR3: TGTGCCAGCATTGAGACTAGAAACACCGGGGAGCTGTTTTTT. Encoded protein: CASIETRNTGELFF.

This sequence joins TRBV18 and TRBJ1-2; D uncertain. This CDR3 has 16 amino acids. The V and J ends lost 1 base and 6 bases respectively, with 18 bases between them. Germline CDR1 and CDR2: KGHSH and LQKENI. The CDR3 is CASSPRLVDGCNGYTF. The CDR3 coding sequence is TGTGCCAGCTCACCACGCCTAGTGGACGGGTGCAATGGCTACACCTTC.

This clonotype was recorded at least ten times. The V call is TRBV5-1, the J call TRBJ2-1, with TRBD2 identical over 12 bases. Trimming at V came to 5 bases and at J to 1 base, leaving 1 base not matched to a gene. The CDR3 covers 15 residues. Germline assignment: CDR1 SGHRS and CDR2 YFSETQ. CDR3 bases: TGCGCCAGCAGGACTAGCGGGGGTTCCTACAATGAGCAGTTCTTC. Amino acid sequence: CASRTSGGSYNEQFF.

This clonotype has only a few counts. This chain joins TRBV9 and TRBJ2-1; perhaps TRBD1 as D (5 bases). V lost 2 bases, J lost 6 bases, and 15 bases lay in between. The CDR3 length is 15 residues. CDR1 SGDLS and CDR2 YYNGEE come from the germline V gene. The CDR3 here is CASSVRSQVGNEQFF. The CDR3 nucleotides read TGTGCCAGCAGCGTGAGATCACAGGTGGGCAATGAGCAGTTCTTC.

The V and J genes are TRBV5-1 and TRBJ2-1; no firm D call. Germline V gives CDR1 SGHRS, CDR2 YFSETQ. The CDR3 is 15 residues long. V lost 3 bases and J lost 3, with 13 bases in between. CDR3 protein: CASSYRATLYNEQFF. CDR3 DNA: TGCGCCAGCAGCTACCGGGCTACCCTCTACAATGAGCAGTTCTTC.

On this clonotype itself: Since a much larger clone is just one base distant, this may be a read error. The chain combines TRBV11-2 with TRBJ2-7; D is unresolved. CDR3 length: 15 residues. V gave up 0 bases and J gave up 0 bases, with 9 bases separating them. CDR1 and CDR2 from the germline V gene are SGHAT and FQNNGV. In nucleotides, the CDR3 is TGTGCCAGCAGCTTAGAGGTCGTCCCCTCCTACGAGCAGTACTTC. Protein sequence: CASSLEVVPSYEQYF.

This clonotype was recorded many times. This chain uses TRBV6-1 with TRBJ2-7; D possibly corresponds to TRBD1 (8 bases). The germline CDR1 and CDR2 sequences are MNHNS and SASEGT. The V and J ends lost 8 bases and 4 bases respectively, with 18 bases between them. The CDR3 runs 14 residues. The CDR3 sequence is CASSKTGEGYEQYF. DNA of the CDR3: TGTGCCAGCTCCAAGACAGGGGAGGGTTACGAGCAGTACTTC.

There are a few counts of this clonotype. The rearrangement uses TRBV5-1 and TRBJ2-1, with D perhaps matching TRBD2 (6 bases). This CDR3 region has 14 residues. Between the trimmed V and J ends, which lost 4 bases and 7 bases, there was a span of 15 bases. CDR1 and CDR2 (germline): SGHRS, YFSETQ. The CDR3: CASSPEGVRNEQFF. The DNA for the CDR3 is TGCGCCAGCAGCCCGGAGGGAGTTAGGAATGAGCAGTTCTTC.

This clonotype was seen many times. The rearrangement joins TRBV25-1 to TRBJ1-2, with 9 bases fitting TRBD1. V gave up 2 bases and J gave up 6 bases; unmatched junction bases: 4. The CDR3 contains 14 residues. Per germline, CDR1 MGHDK and CDR2 SYGVNS. CDR3 protein: CASSEPRQGDGYTF. Written as DNA, the CDR3 is TGTGCCAGCAGTGAACCACGACAGGGGGATGGCTACACCTTC.

This clonotype has a count of ten or more. The chain couples TRBV30 to TRBJ2-7; D gene unclear. Germline CDR1 is GTSNPN and CDR2 is SVGIG (reference sequence). The CDR3 runs 14 residues. Trimming shortened V by 5 bases and J by 7 bases, and 21 bases separated the two germline ends. CDR3 amino acids: CAWVNPGRLREQYF. The CDR3 DNA follows: TGTGCCTGGGTTAATCCCGGACGTCTCCGGGAGCAGTACTTC.

The table lists this clonotype with many counts. The V gene is TRBV20-1, the J gene TRBJ2-7; no reliable D call. Germline lookup yields CDR1 DFQATT and CDR2 SNEGSKA (reference sequence). This CDR3 comprises 14 residues. V was pared by 5 bases and J by 0 bases, with 14 bases between. The CDR3 spells CSAYNTVSSYEQYF. The CDR3 nucleotides are TGCAGTGCTTATAACACTGTCAGCTCCTACGAGCAGTACTTC.

This clonotype has a count of ten or more. The chain couples TRBV27 to TRBJ2-7; 8 nucleotides align to TRBD1. The CDR3 sequence is 13 residues long. Unmatched junction bases numbered 2, after V lost 5 bases and J lost 2 bases. Germline CDR1 reads MNHEY; CDR2 reads SMNVEV (reference sequence). The CDR3 nucleotides are TGTGCCAGCAGTGTGGACAGGGCCTACGAGCAGTACTTC. Translating gives CASSVDRAYEQYF.

This clonotype was counted a few times. The chain employs TRBV24-1 and TRBJ2-7, with D possibly TRBD2 on 5 matching bases. V was trimmed by 3 bases and J by 0 bases, leaving 20 bases between them. In germline, CDR1 is KGHDR, CDR2 SFDVKD. This CDR3 spans 18 amino acids. In DNA form, the CDR3 reads TGTGCCACCAGTGATCAATCTTCCGAAACGGGAAACTCCTACGAGCAGTACTTC. It codes for CATSDQSSETGNSYEQYF.

This chain uses TRBV7-9 with TRBJ2-5; D unresolved. V lost 1 base to trimming and J lost 1 base, with 19 bases between them. Germline V gene data show CDR1 as SEHNR and CDR2 as FQNEAQ (reference sequence). CDR3 length equals 18 residues. CDR3 sequence: CASSLGGWSGFGQETQYF. The CDR3 coding sequence is TGTGCCAGCAGCTTAGGCGGTTGGTCTGGGTTCGGCCAAGAGACCCAGTACTTC.

The V and J genes are TRBV5-1 and TRBJ2-7, with a tentative D call TRBD1 (7 bases). The germline V gene encodes CDR1 SGHRS and CDR2 YFSETQ. The CDR3 runs 14 residues. V shed 3 bases and J shed 2 bases, with 12 bases lying between them. The CDR3 reads CASSSGDSTYEQYF. CDR3 DNA sequence: TGCGCCAGCAGCTCGGGGGACAGCACCTACGAGCAGTACTTC. Full variable domain (remainder filled in from reference TRBV5-1 and TRBJ2-7): KAGVTQTPRYLIKTRGQQVTLSCSPISGHRSVSWYQQTPGQGLQFLFEYFSETQRNKGNFPGRFSGRQFSNSRSEMNVSTLELGDSALYLCASSSGDSTYEQYFGPGTRLTVT.

V and J are TRBV29-1 and TRBJ1-3, with 8 bases that match TRBD1. Losses at the gene ends were 5 bases for V and 4 bases for J; bases not matched to a gene: 4. Germline CDR1 reads SQVTM; CDR2 reads ANQGSEA. CDR3 length equals 13 residues. CDR3 DNA: TGCAGCGTTTTCGGGACAGGCGGAAACACCATATATTTT. It yields the protein CSVFGTGGNTIYF.

This chain links TRBV6-6 with TRBJ1-1; D is uncertain. Trimming took 6 bases from V and 1 from J, leaving 9 bases between them. Germline CDR1 MNHNY, CDR2 SVGAGI (reference sequence). The CDR3 is made up of 13 amino acids. In DNA, the CDR3 is TGTGCCAGCAGCCTTACCAGGAACACTGAAGCTTTCTTT. Translating gives CASSLTRNTEAFF.

In DNA, the CDR3 is TGTGCCAGCAGTCCACGGACAGAAAGCAATCAGCCCCAGCATTTT. Translation gives CASSPRTESNQPQHF. The rearrangement links TRBV12-3 or TRBV12-4 to TRBJ1-5, with D possibly being TRBD1 (6 bases). This CDR3 has 15 amino acids. Between the trimmed V and J ends, which lost 5 bases and 1 base, there was a span of 12 bases.

This clonotype was counted ten times or more. J is TRBJ2-4 and V is TRBV7-8, with 7 nucleotides matching TRBD1. The CDR3 has 15 residues. Trimming cost V 5 bases and J 6 bases; bases outside gene matches: 10. From germline, CDR1 is SGHVS and CDR2 FQNEAQ. In DNA, the CDR3 is TGTGCCAGCAGCCGAACCGGGACAGACAGAAACATTCAGTACTTC. Translated, it gives CASSRTGTDRNIQYF.

This clonotype was seen a few times. The junction differs from germline at one of its ends, possibly a read error. The chain uses TRBV15 and TRBJ2-2; 8 nucleotides match TRBD1. This CDR3 region has 15 residues. Germline V gene sequence: CDR1 LNHNV, CDR2 YYDKDF (reference sequence). For the CDR3, the DNA is TGTGCCACCAGCAGGGGGGACAGGAACAACGGGGAGCTGTTTTTT. It translates to CATSRGDRNNGELFF.

This chain joins TRBV5-6 and TRBJ2-3, with D possibly TRBD2 on 6 matching bases. The V and J ends lost 3 bases and 2 bases respectively, with 7 bases between them. The CDR3 length is 13 residues. CDR1 is SGHDT and CDR2 is YYEEEE in the germline V gene. The CDR3 protein is CASSWDSTDTQYF. In nucleotides, the CDR3 is TGTGCCAGCAGCTGGGACTCCACAGATACGCAGTATTTT.

The chain joins TRBV28 to TRBJ2-2, with TRBD2 matching over 9 bases. The CDR3 consists of 20 residues. With V trimmed by 6 bases and J by 2 bases, 19 bases remained unmatched. Per germline, CDR1 MDHEN and CDR2 SYDVKM. This chain's CDR3 is CASSNYWGLSGGNNTGELFF. In DNA form, the CDR3 reads TGTGCCAGCAGCAACTACTGGGGGTTGAGCGGGGGGAATAACACCGGGGAGCTGTTTTTT.